The sequence of this TCR beta chain was determined in a study of response to subunit inactivated influenza vaccine. This clonotype was detected only a few times. Its target is unknown. The length of the CDR3 is 16 residues. V shed 3 bases, J shed 7 bases, and the junction held 11 bases outside the gene matches. In germline, CDR1 is KGHSH, CDR2 LQKENI. MiXCR was run by TCRdb on the RT-PCR reads, yielding one entry per CDR3 protein. This sample has approximately 520,000 distinct CDR3 sequences; approximately 15% occur once, and the top ten carry about 3%. Study observations and caveats: Seasonal influenza vaccination, on each occasion, was suggested by the authors to recruit few new T cells.

The chain recombines TRBV18 with TRBJ2-1; TRBD2 aligns across 8 bases. The clonotype comes from a man between 45 and 75 years old who received an inactivated influenza vaccine. The sample consisted of CD4+ T cells sorted from PBMCs, taken around 2 years after vaccination. The CDR3 here is CASSPDGGALRNEQFF. CDR3 nucleotides: TGTGCCAGCTCACCGGACGGGGGGGCCCTTAGAAATGAGCAGTTCTTC.